This TCR beta chain was sequenced during a study of long-term antiretroviral therapy in people with HIV. Findings of the study overall: At every time point, clones expanded before ART dominated the repertoire. CDR3 lengths in HIV samples spanned a narrower range than controls.

With regard to this clone: Its antigen is not known.

The CDR3 sequence is 14 residues long. Germline V gene sequence: CDR1 SGHRS, CDR2 YFSETQ. V lost 6 bases to trimming and J lost 4 bases, with 14 bases between them. At survey level, the immunoSEQ assay was run in its v3.0 version. Measured with immunoSEQ multiplex PCR; TCRdb has only the in-frame clones, and not every one. The sample lists approximately 20,000 clones; 85% were seen once. The specimen comprised unsorted PBMCs, sampled 1.6 years after starting antiretroviral therapy. The sequence derives from a man aged 40-49 years with HIV. V and J are TRBV5-1 and TRBJ2-1; D possibly corresponds to TRBD1 (6 bases). In nucleotides, the CDR3 is TGCGCCAGCACAAAACAGGGCGGTTACAATGAGCAGTTCTTC. Protein: CASTKQGGYNEQFF.